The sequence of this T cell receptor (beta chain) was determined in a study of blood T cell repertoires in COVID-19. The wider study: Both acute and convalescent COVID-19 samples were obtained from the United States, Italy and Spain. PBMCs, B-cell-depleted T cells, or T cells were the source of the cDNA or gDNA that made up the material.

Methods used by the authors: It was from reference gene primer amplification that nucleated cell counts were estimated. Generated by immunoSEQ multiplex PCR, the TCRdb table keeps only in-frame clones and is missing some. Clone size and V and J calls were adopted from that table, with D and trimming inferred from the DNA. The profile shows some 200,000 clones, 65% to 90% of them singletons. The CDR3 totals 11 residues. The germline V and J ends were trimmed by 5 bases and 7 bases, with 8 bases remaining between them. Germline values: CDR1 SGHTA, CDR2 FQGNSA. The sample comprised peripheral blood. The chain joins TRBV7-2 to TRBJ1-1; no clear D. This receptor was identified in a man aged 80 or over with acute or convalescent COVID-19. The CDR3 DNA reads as TGTGCCAGCAGCCGGTCCATTGAAGCTTTCTTT. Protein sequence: CASSRSIEAFF.